A single sample gave rise to the 29 T cell receptor beta chains below, sequenced in a study of T cell responses to AZD1222 COVID-19 vaccine. The data were produced by immunoSEQ multiplex PCR, yet TCRdb's version contains in-frame clones alone and is incomplete. The sample has about 110,000 clones, approximately 86% seen once. The input for sequencing was peripheral blood, taken on day 0 of AZD1222 vaccination. Receptors were obtained from an adult in good health.

This chain connects TRBV30 to TRBJ2-6; 11 nucleotides agree with TRBD1. The CDR3 is made up of 19 amino acids. V was pared by 4 bases and J by 0 bases, with 11 bases of the junction left unmatched. CDR1 and CDR2 (germline): GTSNPN, SVGIG (reference sequence). The DNA for the CDR3 is TGTGCCTGGAAAAAGGACAGGGGGCCGACGAGCTCTGGGGCCAACGTCCTGACTTTC. Translated, it gives CAWKKDRGPTSSGANVLTF.

This chain joins TRBV5-6 and TRBJ1-6; tentative D call: TRBD1 (6 bases). This CDR3 is built from 16 residues. Germline values: CDR1 SGHDT, CDR2 YYEEEE. Trimming took off 4 bases at V and 0 bases at J, with 11 bases between the two ends. The DNA for the CDR3 is TGTGCCAGCAGCGGACAGAGGAGCTCCTATAATTCACCCCTCCACTTT. This codes for CASSGQRSSYNSPLHF.

The chain is built from TRBV13 and TRBJ1-2; 7 bases align to TRBD1. The junction had 3 bases not matched to a gene; V was cut back by 1 base and J by 4 bases. CDR3 length: 14 residues. In germline, CDR1 is PRHDT, CDR2 FYEKMQ (reference sequence). The CDR3 sequence is CASSLEQGIYGYTF. The CDR3 DNA is TGTGCCAGCAGCTTAGAACAGGGGATCTATGGCTACACCTTC.

This chain connects TRBV3-1 (or the pseudogene TRBV3-2) to TRBJ2-5; D uncertain. CDR1 is LGHDT and CDR2 is YNNKEL in the germline V gene (reference sequence). The V end lost 3 bases, the J end lost 4 bases, and 6 bases lay between the germline ends. The CDR3 is 12 residues long. CDR3 amino acids: CASSHQLETQYF. CDR3 sequence (DNA): TGTGCCAGCAGCCACCAATTAGAGACCCAGTACTTC.

CDR3 nucleotides: TGTGTCAGAAGTCGCCCCCGGGACTACTTCCCGGATGAGCAGTTCTTC. The encoded protein is CVRSRPRDYFPDEQFF. The rearrangement joins TRBV7-5 to TRBJ2-1; TRBD2 was called by the table and not checked on the DNA. TRBV7-5 is shown as a pseudogene. This CDR3 is 16 amino acids long.

The chain couples TRBV10-1 to TRBJ2-7, with D possibly matching TRBD1 (6 bases). Trimming pared 4 bases from V and 5 bases from J, leaving 15 bases between. The CDR3 covers 14 residues. Germline V gives CDR1 WNHNN, CDR2 SYGVQD (reference sequence). In nucleotides, the CDR3 is TGCGCCAGCAGTGCAGCACAGGGAATCGACGAGCAGTACTTC. Protein sequence: CASSAAQGIDEQYF.

This chain uses TRBV9 with TRBJ2-1; 9 bases are a match to TRBD2. The CDR3 has 15 residues. Germline CDR1 reads SGDLS; CDR2 reads YYNGEE. V gave up 1 base and J gave up 6 bases; unmatched junction bases: 5. The CDR3 nucleotides read TGTGCCAGCAGCGTACTGCGGGGGGGCCTCAATGAGCAGTTCTTC. The encoded protein is CASSVLRGGLNEQFF. Combining the CDR3 with reference TRBV9 and TRBJ2-1 gives the whole variable domain DSGVTQTPKHLITATGQRVTLRCSPRSGDLSVYWYQQSLDQGLQFLIQYYNGEERAKGNILERFSAQQFPDLHSELNLSSLELGDSALYFCASSVLRGGLNEQFFGPGTRLTVL.

The chain couples TRBV19 to TRBJ1-2; 8 bases are shared with TRBD1. Per germline, CDR1 LNHDA and CDR2 SQIVND (reference sequence). CDR3 size: 16 residues. Trimming cost V 7 bases and J 2 bases; bases outside gene matches: 12. The CDR3 loop reads CASTPTGAVINYGYTF. For the CDR3, the DNA is TGTGCCAGTACCCCGACAGGGGCGGTTATAAACTATGGCTACACCTTC.

This clone was detected once. Other DNA sequences in the same sample also yield this CDR3. The chain carries TRBV6-5 and TRBJ1-5; 10 bases align to TRBD1. Germline trimming cut 6 bases from V and 4 bases from J; bases unmatched to any gene: 3. Germline loops: CDR1 MNHEY, CDR2 SVGAGI. This CDR3 comprises 14 residues. CDR3 sequence reads: CASRDRGSNQPQHF. Written as DNA, the CDR3 is TGTGCCAGCAGGGACAGGGGGTCTAATCAGCCCCAGCATTTT.

For the CDR3, the DNA is TGTGCCAGCAGCCAAGGACTAGCGGGGGCCCTCAACACAGATACGCAGTATTTT. Translating it yields CASSQGLAGALNTDTQYF. This chain connects TRBV3-1 (or the pseudogene TRBV3-2) to TRBJ2-3; 12 positions match TRBD2. The CDR3 extends over 18 amino acids. The germline gives CDR1 LGHDT, CDR2 YNNKEL (reference sequence). The J segment lost 2 bases and the V segment lost 1 base, leaving 7 bases of the junction unmatched.

The rearrangement uses TRBV3-1 (or the pseudogene TRBV3-2) and TRBJ1-3; D call uncertain. This CDR3 is built from 13 residues. The V end lost 2 bases, the J end lost 4 bases, and 6 bases lay between the germline ends. The germline gives CDR1 LGHDT, CDR2 YNNKEL (reference sequence). The CDR3 is CASSQRGGNTIYF. CDR3 coding DNA: TGTGCCAGCAGCCAAAGAGGAGGAAACACCATATATTTT.

The chain couples TRBV5-1 to TRBJ2-7; 8 bases match TRBD2. Germline CDR1 is SGHRS and CDR2 is YFSETQ. The CDR3 has 14 amino acids. After removal of 2 bases from V and 2 bases from J, the junction contained 3 bases not matched to a gene. The CDR3 spells CASSLLAATYEQYF. As DNA, the CDR3 is TGCGCCAGCAGCTTACTAGCGGCAACCTACGAGCAGTACTTC. Based on the CDR3 plus reference TRBV5-1 and TRBJ2-7, the full variable domain is KAGVTQTPRYLIKTRGQQVTLSCSPISGHRSVSWYQQTPGQGLQFLFEYFSETQRNKGNFPGRFSGRQFSNSRSEMNVSTLELGDSALYLCASSLLAATYEQYFGPGTRLTVT.

The chain couples TRBV3-1 (or the pseudogene TRBV3-2) to TRBJ2-6; TRBD1 matches at 12 bases. This CDR3 has 20 residues. Per germline, CDR1 LGHDT and CDR2 YNNKEL (reference sequence). V was clipped by 1 base and J by 5 bases; unmatched bases: 12. DNA of the CDR3: TGTGCCAGCAGCCAAGTGGGACAGGGGGCCTCAGACCAGAGGGCCAACGTCCTGACTTTC. Amino acid sequence: CASSQVGQGASDQRANVLTF.

This rearrangement joins TRBV29-1 to TRBJ1-1; 9 positions agree with TRBD1. V dropped 4 bases and J dropped 4; count of bases not matched to a gene: 4. Germline V CDR1 and CDR2: SQVTM, ANQGSEA. The CDR3 extends over 13 amino acids. CDR3 sequence reads: CSVGLTGGTEAFF. The CDR3 DNA follows: TGCAGCGTTGGACTGACAGGGGGCACTGAAGCTTTCTTT.

The V call is TRBV15, the J call TRBJ2-5; D is ambiguous. CDR3 size: 14 residues. CDR1 LNHNV and CDR2 YYDKDF come from the germline V gene (reference sequence). V was shortened by 8 bases and J by 3 bases, with 16 bases between the two germline ends. CDR3 nucleotides: TGTGCCACCGCTCTACCGGCCGCAGAAGAGACCCAGTACTTC. This codes for CATALPAAEETQYF. The complete variable domain, with remaining parts taken from reference TRBV15 and TRBJ2-5, reads DAMVIQNPRYQVTQFGKPVTLSCSQTLNHNVMYWYQQKSSQAPKLLFHYYDKDFNNEADTPDNFQSRRPNTSFCFLDIRSPGLGDTAMYLCATALPAAEETQYFGPGTRLLVL.

The chain employs TRBV6-5 and TRBJ2-4, with a possible D match to TRBD1 (7 bases). From germline, CDR1 is MNHEY and CDR2 SVGAGI. Trimming took 4 bases from V and 12 from J, leaving 22 bases between them. This CDR3 is built from 15 residues. Here the CDR3 reads CASSLEGPNDRDQYF. The CDR3 region has the DNA TGTGCCAGCAGTTTGGAGGGCCCGAACGACAGGGATCAGTACTTC.

This clone was seen only a few times. The chain links TRBV29-1 to TRBJ1-1, with unresolved D. This CDR3 has 9 amino acids. Trimming removed 4 bases at V and 5 bases at J, with 2 bases between. Germline V CDR1 and CDR2: SQVTM, ANQGSEA. CDR3 in DNA: TGCAGCGTTGTTACTGAAGCTTTCTTT. The encoded protein is CSVVTEAFF.

In its sample, this clone was seen a few times. The V gene is TRBV7-9, the J gene TRBJ1-5; possibly TRBD1 for D (5 bases). V lost 5 bases and J 2 bases, leaving 13 bases between the germline ends. The CDR3 loop spans 15 amino acids. CDR1 and CDR2 from the germline V gene are SEHNR and FQNEAQ (reference sequence). In nucleotides, the CDR3 is TGTGCCAGCAGCCCCCAGGGTTCGGGCAATCAGCCCCAGCATTTT. This codes for CASSPQGSGNQPQHF.

V usage is TRBV7-9 and J usage is TRBJ1-6; the D gene is possibly TRBD1 (5 bases). Trimming stripped 4 bases from V and 8 bases from J, with 12 bases between. The CDR3 covers 14 residues. From germline, CDR1 is SEHNR and CDR2 FQNEAQ (reference sequence). The CDR3 loop is CASSSQGSDSPLHF. The CDR3 DNA reads TGTGCCAGCAGCTCCCAGGGTTCCGATTCACCCCTCCACTTT.

V gene TRBV6-5 combines with J gene TRBJ1-1, with no clear D. The germline CDR1 and CDR2 sequences are MNHEY and SVGAGI. The CDR3 extends over 13 amino acids. V was clipped by 5 bases and J by 3 bases, with 10 bases between them. The CDR3 DNA reads as TGTGCCAGCAGTCTTTTGAGGGACACTGAAGCTTTCTTT. This translates into CASSLLRDTEAFF.

The chain is built from TRBV5-1 and TRBJ2-3; 9 bases line up with TRBD2. CDR1 is SGHRS, CDR2 YFSETQ, per germline. CDR3 length equals 17 residues. V lost 2 bases, J lost 2 bases, and 9 bases stayed unmatched. The CDR3 is CASSFPRAGGYTDTQYF. The CDR3 bases are TGCGCCAGCAGCTTCCCCCGGGCGGGGGGGTACACAGATACGCAGTATTTT.

V usage is TRBV5-1 and J usage is TRBJ2-5; 9 bases map to TRBD2. The CDR3 has 15 residues. Germline V gives CDR1 SGHRS, CDR2 YFSETQ. The V gene end was trimmed by 3 bases and the J gene end by 2 bases; junction bases not matched to a gene: 5. This chain's CDR3 is CASSSLAGRQETQYF. CDR3 DNA: TGCGCCAGCAGCTCTCTAGCGGGGAGACAAGAGACCCAGTACTTC.

V is TRBV30 and J is TRBJ1-6; maybe TRBD1 (5 bases). CDR1 is GTSNPN and CDR2 is SVGIG in the germline V gene (reference sequence). There are 14 residues in the CDR3. V gave up 0 bases and J gave up 7 bases, with 10 bases separating them. The CDR3 loop reads CAWSVGTENSPLHF. CDR3 nucleotides: TGTGCCTGGAGTGTGGGGACCGAGAATTCACCCCTCCACTTT.

This chain joins TRBV30 and TRBJ1-6, with unresolved D. The V end was cut by 4 bases, the J end by 8 bases, with 12 bases between. CDR1 and CDR2 from the germline V gene are GTSNPN and SVGIG (reference sequence). The CDR3 covers 13 residues. The CDR3 here is CAWTEDPYSPLHF. The CDR3 nucleotides read TGTGCCTGGACCGAAGATCCCTATTCACCCCTCCACTTT. Looking up the rest from reference TRBV30 and TRBJ1-6 gives the full variable domain: SQTIHQWPATLVQPVGSPLSLECTVEGTSNPNLYWYRQAAGRGLQLLFYSVGIGQISSEVPQNLSASRPQDRQFILSSKKLLLSDSGFYLCAWTEDPYSPLHFGNGTRLTVT.

V and J are TRBV4-1 and TRBJ1-3; D unclear. Deletions cut 1 base from V and 0 bases from J, with 4 bases between. Germline-derived CDR1 and CDR2 are MGHRA and YSYEKL. The CDR3 runs to 14 residues. CDR3 amino acids: CASSQVVSGNTIYF. CDR3 sequence (DNA): TGCGCCAGCAGCCAAGTTGTCTCTGGAAACACCATATATTTT.

The CDR3 DNA sequence: TGTGCCAGCAGCAACCCTAGCGGGGCAAACACCGGGGAGCTGTTTTTT. As protein: CASSNPSGANTGELFF. The chain is built from TRBV11-2 and TRBJ2-2; 9 bases align to TRBD2. This CDR3 has 16 amino acids. CDR1 and CDR2 from the germline V gene are SGHAT and FQNNGV. V was pared by 5 bases and J by 2 bases, with 6 bases of the junction left unmatched.

The chain's CDR3 is CASSSPVSGGIETQYF. CDR3 bases: TGTGCCAGCAGTTCCCCGGTTAGCGGGGGAATAGAGACCCAGTACTTC. V is TRBV28 and J is TRBJ2-5, with 9 bases lining up with TRBD2. The CDR3 spans 16 residues. The J segment lost 4 bases and the V segment lost 4 bases, leaving 10 bases of the junction unmatched. Germline V CDR1 and CDR2: MDHEN, SYDVKM.

The count of this clone is one. The V gene is TRBV11-1, the J gene TRBJ2-1, with TRBD1 identical over 7 bases. The CDR3 length is 16 residues. V gave up 5 bases and J gave up 6 bases; unmatched junction bases: 13. The germline CDR1 and CDR2 sequences are SGHAT and FQDESV (reference sequence). DNA of the CDR3: TGTGCCAGCAGCGACAACAGGGGAAGATTGGTCAATGAGCAGTTCTTC. This sequence encodes CASSDNRGRLVNEQFF.

The chain has TRBV15 and TRBJ2-7, with D perhaps assigned TRBD1 or TRBD2 (5 bases each). The CDR3 is 13 amino acids. V was cut by 1 base and J by 5 bases, with 9 bases left in between. The germline V gene encodes CDR1 LNHNV and CDR2 YYDKDF (reference sequence). DNA for the CDR3: TGTGCCACCAGCAGAGGGGGGAGCAACGAGCAGTACTTC. Its protein is CATSRGGSNEQYF.